This record covers a single TCR beta chain. No antigen is known for it. V was clipped by 4 bases and J by 6 bases, with 17 bases between them. Germline assignment: CDR1 SGDLS and CDR2 YYNGEE. The CDR3 spans 14 residues. The data originate from a study of shared clonotypes between healthy human individuals. Profiled with immunoSEQ multiplex PCR; TCRdb holds only in-frame clones, not every one. The repertoire holds some 660,000 clones, around four fifths seen once, with roughly 1.9% in the top ten. General study points: Sharing across four donors was highest in naive CD4 (roughly 5%) and lowest in memory CD8 (around 0.4%).

This chain joins TRBV9 and TRBJ2-7, with a weak D call TRBD2 (6 bases). This clonotype was obtained from a woman in her 30s in good health. The sequencing input was memory CD4+ T cells sorted from blood. Subset defined: CD45RA-negative fraction. In DNA form, the CDR3 reads TGTGCCAGCAGCCCTTCCGAGGGAGCGGGCGAGCAGTACTTC. Its protein is CASSPSEGAGEQYF.